Following are 4 T cell receptor beta chains from one sample sequenced in a study of blood T cell repertoires in COVID-19. Produced via immunoSEQ multiplex PCR; TCRdb's table is partial and in-frame only. The sample has 98,000 or so clones, roughly 88% seen once. Sequenced material: peripheral blood. Receptor source: a human donor in a cohort sampled during active COVID-19.

The gene calls are TRBV4-1 and TRBJ2-1; 8 nucleotides line up with TRBD2. CDR1 and CDR2 (germline): MGHRA, YSYEKL. Germline trimming cut 1 base from V and 9 bases from J; bases unmatched to any gene: 8. CDR3 length: 15 amino acids. CDR3 sequence (DNA): TGCGCCAGCAGCCAAGTCCCCGGGGGGGCCTCTGAGCAGTTCTTC. Encoded protein: CASSQVPGGASEQFF.

The chain carries TRBV6-2 or TRBV6-3 and TRBJ2-1; 8 nucleotides align to TRBD1. The V gene's germline CDR1 is MNHEY and CDR2 SVGEGT. The CDR3 totals 15 residues. The V and J ends lost 4 bases and 6 bases, in that order; junction bases with no gene match: 8. This chain's CDR3 is CASSFRTGISNEQFF. The CDR3 nucleotides are TGTGCCAGCAGTTTTAGGACAGGGATCTCCAATGAGCAGTTCTTC.

In its sample, this clone was seen once. The chain links TRBV11-2 to TRBJ2-7; 7 bases match TRBD1. Germline trimming cut 3 bases from V and 1 base from J; bases unmatched to any gene: 3. The CDR3 consists of 14 residues. CDR1 SGHAT and CDR2 FQNNGV come from the germline V gene. CDR3 protein: CASSFGTDSYEQYF. CDR3 DNA sequence: TGTGCCAGCAGCTTCGGGACAGATTCCTACGAGCAGTACTTC.

This chain links TRBV5-1 with TRBJ1-2; 8 bases fit TRBD1. The germline V gene encodes CDR1 SGHRS and CDR2 YFSETQ. The length of the CDR3 is 15 residues. Trimming took 4 bases from V and 5 from J; bases not matched to a gene: 10. The CDR3 protein is CASSPRTGIGYGYTF. CDR3 sequence (DNA): TGCGCCAGCAGCCCCCGGACAGGGATTGGGTATGGCTACACCTTC.